Listed below are T cell receptor beta chains from one sample, sequenced in a study of blood T cell repertoires in COVID-19. Only in-frame clones appear in the TCRdb table, and some are missing; sequencing was by immunoSEQ multiplex PCR. The data show tens of thousands of clones, 75% to 90% seen once. Specimen: peripheral blood. These receptors all stem from a man aged 50-59 years with active COVID-19. Both conserved end residues are part of each CDR3. The order of the fields is CDR3 DNA, CDR3 protein, clone size, D gene, V gene, J gene. The D gene is left open where the match is weak. The listing skips clone size in some rows; elsewhere it reads once, few, many or a size class.

CDR3 DNA: TGTGCCAGCAGCTTGGTTCTAGATACGCAGTATTTT
CDR3 protein: CASSLVLDTQYF
clone size: once
D gene: NA
V gene: TRBV5-6
J gene: TRBJ2-3

CDR3 DNA: TGTGCCAGCAGTTACCCCCGAGGTGGGGGGGAGACCCAGTACTTC
CDR3 protein: CASSYPRGGGETQYF
clone size: NA
D gene: NA
V gene: TRBV6-6
J gene: TRBJ2-5

CDR3 DNA: TGTGCCAGCAGCGTAAGCGCTCTGGGGCGGCGAGGAGCTTTCTTT
CDR3 protein: CASSVSALGRRGAFF
clone size: NA
D gene: NA
V gene: TRBV7-9
J gene: TRBJ1-1

CDR3 DNA: TGTGCCAGCAGTTTACAGTATTCCACCAATCAGCCCCAGCATTTT
CDR3 protein: CASSLQYSTNQPQHF
clone size: many
D gene: NA
V gene: TRBV28
J gene: TRBJ1-5

CDR3 DNA: TGTGCCAGTAGTATTGGGGACAGGGTTGGCTACACCTTC
CDR3 protein: CASSIGDRVGYTF
clone size: NA
D gene: TRBD1
V gene: TRBV19
J gene: TRBJ1-2

CDR3 DNA: TGTGCCAGCAGTTTAGAAGGCGGCTACGAGCAGTACTTC
CDR3 protein: CASSLEGGYEQYF
clone size: NA
D gene: NA
V gene: TRBV12-3/TRBV12-4
J gene: TRBJ2-7

CDR3 DNA: TGCGCCAGCAGCTTGGGGACAGGGAATGAAAAACTGTTTTTT
CDR3 protein: CASSLGTGNEKLFF
clone size: NA
D gene: TRBD1
V gene: TRBV5-1
J gene: TRBJ1-4

CDR3 DNA: TGTGCCAGCAGCCTTCAGGGAACTATGGGTGGCTACACCTTC
CDR3 protein: CASSLQGTMGGYTF
clone size: NA
D gene: NA
V gene: TRBV28
J gene: TRBJ1-2

CDR3 DNA: TGTGCCAGCTCACCGAGACAGGGTCGAGGCACAGATACGCAGTATTTT
CDR3 protein: CASSPRQGRGTDTQYF
clone size: NA
D gene: TRBD1
V gene: TRBV18
J gene: TRBJ2-3

CDR3 DNA: TGTGCCATCAGCCCCTGGACTAGCGGGAGATACGAGCAGTACTTC
CDR3 protein: CAISPWTSGRYEQYF
clone size: NA
D gene: TRBD2
V gene: TRBV10-3
J gene: TRBJ2-7

CDR3 DNA: TGTGCCAGTAGTGACTCCGGGACACTCTCTGGGGCCAACGTCCTGACTTTC
CDR3 protein: CASSDSGTLSGANVLTF
clone size: NA
D gene: NA
V gene: TRBV19
J gene: TRBJ2-6

CDR3 DNA: TGTGCCAGCAGACCTTATCCGGGACAGGGAATAAACTACGAGCAGTACTTC
CDR3 protein: CASRPYPGQGINYEQYF
clone size: NA
D gene: TRBD1
V gene: TRBV7-8
J gene: TRBJ2-7

CDR3 DNA: TGTGCCAGCAGCTTAGGGGGAAATAGCAATCAGCCCCAGCATTTT
CDR3 protein: CASSLGGNSNQPQHF
clone size: NA
D gene: NA
V gene: TRBV5-6
J gene: TRBJ1-5

CDR3 DNA: TGTGCCAGCAGCTTAGGAGGCAGGGGTGAAGAAGAGACCCAGTACTTC
CDR3 protein: CASSLGGRGEEETQYF
clone size: NA
D gene: NA
V gene: TRBV7-2
J gene: TRBJ2-5

CDR3 DNA: TGTGCCAGCAGCTTGGTGGCGGTCAGGGACTACGAGCAGTACTTC
CDR3 protein: CASSLVAVRDYEQYF
clone size: NA
D gene: NA
V gene: TRBV5-6
J gene: TRBJ2-7

CDR3 DNA: TGTGCCAGCTCACCGAGCCAGGGGAACACTGAAGCTTTCTTT
CDR3 protein: CASSPSQGNTEAFF
clone size: NA
D gene: NA
V gene: TRBV18
J gene: TRBJ1-1

CDR3 DNA: TGTGCCAGCACCCCATTTAGGGGCGGCTATGGCTACACCTTC
CDR3 protein: CASTPFRGGYGYTF
clone size: NA
D gene: NA
V gene: TRBV28
J gene: TRBJ1-2

CDR3 DNA: TGTGCCAGCAGTGACAGGAGGAGCACCGGGGAGCTGTTTTTT
CDR3 protein: CASSDRRSTGELFF
clone size: NA
D gene: NA
V gene: TRBV2
J gene: TRBJ2-2

CDR3 DNA: TGTGCCAGCACCCGGCGTGGGGGGACAGGGAGCACTGAAGCTTTCTTT
CDR3 protein: CASTRRGGTGSTEAFF
clone size: NA
D gene: TRBD1
V gene: TRBV2
J gene: TRBJ1-1

CDR3 DNA: TGTGCCAGCAGCTGGACTAGTACAGATACGCAGTATTTT
CDR3 protein: CASSWTSTDTQYF
clone size: NA
D gene: TRBD2
V gene: TRBV5-6
J gene: TRBJ2-3

CDR3 DNA: TGTGCCAGCAGCCAGACAGGGAACTATGGCTACACCTTC
CDR3 protein: CASSQTGNYGYTF
clone size: few
D gene: TRBD1
V gene: TRBV7-9
J gene: TRBJ1-2

CDR3 DNA: TGTGCCAGCAGCGTAGAGGGACTAGCGGGGTCATACTCACAAGAGACCCAGTACTTC
CDR3 protein: CASSVEGLAGSYSQETQYF
clone size: NA
D gene: TRBD2
V gene: TRBV9
J gene: TRBJ2-5

CDR3 DNA: TGTGCCAGCAGCCTCGGGACTAGTGGCGAGCAGTACTTC
CDR3 protein: CASSLGTSGEQYF
clone size: NA
D gene: TRBD2
V gene: TRBV7-2
J gene: TRBJ2-7

CDR3 DNA: TGTGCCAGCAGCGTAGCTACCCATAACTACAATGAGCAGTTCTTC
CDR3 protein: CASSVATHNYNEQFF
clone size: NA
D gene: NA
V gene: TRBV9
J gene: TRBJ2-1

CDR3 DNA: TGTGCCTTCTCCCCAGGGGGTGGTGAAGCTTTCTTT
CDR3 protein: CAFSPGGGEAFF
clone size: NA
D gene: TRBD1
V gene: TRBV12-3/TRBV12-4
J gene: TRBJ1-1

CDR3 DNA: TGTGCCAGCAGTTGGGACAGGGAAGTTTCAGATACGCAGTATTTT
CDR3 protein: CASSWDREVSDTQYF
clone size: NA
D gene: TRBD1
V gene: TRBV28
J gene: TRBJ2-3

CDR3 DNA: TGTGCCAGCTCGCCGGAGCCCCCCCTAGCGGGGGGGCAAGAGACCCAGTACTTC
CDR3 protein: CASSPEPPLAGGQETQYF
clone size: NA
D gene: TRBD2
V gene: TRBV18
J gene: TRBJ2-5

CDR3 DNA: TGTGCCGCCTTGTGGGACTTTTACTATGGCTACACCTTC
CDR3 protein: CAALWDFYYGYTF
clone size: NA
D gene: NA
V gene: TRBV6-5
J gene: TRBJ1-2

CDR3 DNA: TGTGCCAGCAGCTTTCTTCTCCAAGAGACCCAGTACTTC
CDR3 protein: CASSFLLQETQYF
clone size: NA
D gene: NA
V gene: TRBV11-1
J gene: TRBJ2-5

CDR3 DNA: TGTGCCAGTAGTAGGCGGAGTGTCATTCAGAGAGACGGAACCCTCTATGGCTACACCTTC
CDR3 protein: CASSRRSVIQRDGTLYGYTF
clone size: NA
D gene: NA
V gene: TRBV19
J gene: TRBJ1-2

CDR3 DNA: TGTGCCAGCAGCTCAACCAGGGAGGGGAAGGAGACCCAGTACTTC
CDR3 protein: CASSSTREGKETQYF
clone size: NA
D gene: TRBD2
V gene: TRBV11-3
J gene: TRBJ2-5

CDR3 DNA: TGTGCCAGCAGTTTCGGTCCGGGACAGGAAAGGGGGGAGACCCAGTACTTC
CDR3 protein: CASSFGPGQERGETQYF
clone size: NA
D gene: TRBD1
V gene: TRBV28
J gene: TRBJ2-5

CDR3 DNA: TGTGCCAGCAGTTTCAGGGCAGGGGGACCCTACAATGAGCAGTTCTTC
CDR3 protein: CASSFRAGGPYNEQFF
clone size: NA
D gene: TRBD1
V gene: TRBV28
J gene: TRBJ2-1

CDR3 DNA: TGTGCCAGCAGCAGGGAGGAATATGGCTACACCTTC
CDR3 protein: CASSREEYGYTF
clone size: NA
D gene: NA
V gene: TRBV9
J gene: TRBJ1-2

CDR3 DNA: TGTGCCAGCTCCTGGCAAGGGGCGCTTGAAAAACTGTTTTTT
CDR3 protein: CASSWQGALEKLFF
clone size: NA
D gene: NA
V gene: TRBV28
J gene: TRBJ1-4

CDR3 DNA: TGTGCCACCTCTGACAGGGGGCAAGATACGCAGTATTTT
CDR3 protein: CATSDRGQDTQYF
clone size: NA
D gene: TRBD1
V gene: TRBV15
J gene: TRBJ2-3

CDR3 DNA: TGTGCCAGCAGCTTAAGCGGGGGGAGGGCAGATACGCAGTATTTT
CDR3 protein: CASSLSGGRADTQYF
clone size: NA
D gene: TRBD2
V gene: TRBV5-4
J gene: TRBJ2-3

CDR3 DNA: TGCGCCAGCAGCTTGGGACAGGGGATAGCAGAGACCCAGTACTTC
CDR3 protein: CASSLGQGIAETQYF
clone size: NA
D gene: TRBD1
V gene: TRBV5-1
J gene: TRBJ2-5

CDR3 DNA: TGTGCCAGCAGCCAAGACCCTAGCGGGGCCTACGAGCAGTACTTC
CDR3 protein: CASSQDPSGAYEQYF
clone size: NA
D gene: TRBD2
V gene: TRBV3-1/TRBV3-2
J gene: TRBJ2-7

CDR3 DNA: TGTGCCAGCGACAATGGGAGCTCCTACGAGCAGTACTTC
CDR3 protein: CASDNGSSYEQYF
clone size: once
D gene: NA
V gene: TRBV28
J gene: TRBJ2-7

CDR3 DNA: TGCGCCAGCAGCCAAGATCGCACCCGGGGTTCACCCCTCCACTTT
CDR3 protein: CASSQDRTRGSPLHF
clone size: NA
D gene: NA
V gene: TRBV4-1
J gene: TRBJ1-6

CDR3 DNA: TGTGCCCGAGGGGGCGGTTACGAGTTATCCTACGAGCAGTACTTC
CDR3 protein: CARGGGYELSYEQYF
clone size: NA
D gene: TRBD1
V gene: TRBV9
J gene: TRBJ2-7

CDR3 DNA: TGTGCCAGCAGCTTATTAGGCCAGGGGAACACAGATACGCAGTATTTT
CDR3 protein: CASSLLGQGNTDTQYF
clone size: NA
D gene: NA
V gene: TRBV7-3
J gene: TRBJ2-3

CDR3 DNA: TGTGCCTGGACCGCAGGGACTAGCGGGAGTTTTGCGTACGAGCAGTACTTC
CDR3 protein: CAWTAGTSGSFAYEQYF
clone size: NA
D gene: TRBD2
V gene: TRBV30
J gene: TRBJ2-7

CDR3 DNA: TGTGCCTACTCGGACCGGGGTCAAAGAAACACCATATATTTT
CDR3 protein: CAYSDRGQRNTIYF
clone size: NA
D gene: NA
V gene: TRBV30
J gene: TRBJ1-3